This T cell receptor beta chain was captured in a study of blood T cell repertoires in COVID-19. Study as a whole: The cDNA or gDNA used as material had been derived from T cells, B-cell-depleted T cells, or PBMCs.

V lost 2 bases to trimming and J lost 2 bases, with 10 bases between them. The CDR3 contains 15 residues. The germline V gene encodes CDR1 MGHRA and CDR2 YSYEKL. The repertoire was sequenced with immunoSEQ multiplex PCR; TCRdb's copy has only in-frame clones and lacks some. The data show about 49,000 clones, roughly four fifths seen once. The sequenced sample consisted of peripheral blood. The chain joins TRBV4-1 to TRBJ1-5; no reliable D call. This receptor was identified in a woman aged 55-75 years with acute or convalescent COVID-19. The CDR3 nucleotides are TGCGCCAGCAGCCAACTGCACCAGGGCAATCAGCCCCAGCATTTT. This codes for CASSQLHQGNQPQHF.